This T cell receptor beta chain was recorded in a study of shared clonotypes between healthy human individuals. Germline values: CDR1 MNHEY, CDR2 SMNVEV (reference sequence). This CDR3 has 17 residues. Trimming at V came to 6 bases and at J to 3 bases, leaving 14 bases not matched to a gene. Deep was the level used in running the assay. Using immunoSEQ multiplex PCR, the repertoire was profiled, and TCRdb retains in-frame clones only, with some absent. The sample shows some 1.5 million clones, under 99% of them seen only once. The receptor's source is a man younger than 45 in good health. The specimen was naive CD4+ T cells sorted from blood. Subset given: CD45RA+ positively selected. The chain has TRBV27 and TRBJ2-1; 7 bases match TRBD2. The CDR3 DNA follows: TGTGCCAGCAGCCCCCGAGCCCAGCGGGATATCTACAATGAGCAGTTCTTC. Amino acids: CASSPRAQRDIYNEQFF.